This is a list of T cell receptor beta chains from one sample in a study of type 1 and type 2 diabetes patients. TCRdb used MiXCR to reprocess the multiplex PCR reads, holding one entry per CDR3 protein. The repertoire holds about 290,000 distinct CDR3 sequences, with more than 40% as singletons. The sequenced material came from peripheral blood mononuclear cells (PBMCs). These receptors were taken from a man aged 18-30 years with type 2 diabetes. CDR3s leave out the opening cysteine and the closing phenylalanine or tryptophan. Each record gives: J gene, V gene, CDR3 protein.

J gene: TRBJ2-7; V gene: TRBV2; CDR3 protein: ASSESSGYYEQY
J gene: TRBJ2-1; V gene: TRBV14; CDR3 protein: ASSQTSGIRDEQF
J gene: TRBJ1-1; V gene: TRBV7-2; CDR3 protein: ASSLATSVEAF
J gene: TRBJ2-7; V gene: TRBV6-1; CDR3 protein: ASSTLLNGHYEQY
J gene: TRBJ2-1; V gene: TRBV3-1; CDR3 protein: ASSQDLADSSYNEQF
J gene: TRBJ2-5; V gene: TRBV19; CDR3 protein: ASSICIRETQY
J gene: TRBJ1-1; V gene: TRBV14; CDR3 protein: ASSLLIQGSTEAF
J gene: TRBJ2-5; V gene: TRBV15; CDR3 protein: ATQQGRQETQY
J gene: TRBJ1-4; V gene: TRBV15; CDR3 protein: ATSRAPRRDEKLF
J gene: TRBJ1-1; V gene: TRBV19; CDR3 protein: ASVREANTEAF
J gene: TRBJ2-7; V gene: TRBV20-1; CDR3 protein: SARSLKGDEQY
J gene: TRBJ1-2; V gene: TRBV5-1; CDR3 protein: ASSLTRGSYGYT
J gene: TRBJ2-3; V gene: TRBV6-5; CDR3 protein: ASSYGRTTDTQY
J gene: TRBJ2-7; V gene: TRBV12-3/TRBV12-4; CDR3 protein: ASSFDPGEQY
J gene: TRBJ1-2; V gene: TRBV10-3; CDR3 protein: AISGEFTGGSGNYGYT
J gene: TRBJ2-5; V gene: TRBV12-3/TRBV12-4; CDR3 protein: ASRSARIAGVETQY
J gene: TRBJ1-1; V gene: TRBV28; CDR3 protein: ASSFLGWGLETEAF
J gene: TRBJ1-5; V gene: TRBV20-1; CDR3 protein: SARAQGGQPQH
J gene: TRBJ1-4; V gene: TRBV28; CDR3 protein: ASSEPNNEKLF
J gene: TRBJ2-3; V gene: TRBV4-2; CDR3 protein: ASSQEDLAADTQY
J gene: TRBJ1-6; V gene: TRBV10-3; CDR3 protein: AIREGSPLH
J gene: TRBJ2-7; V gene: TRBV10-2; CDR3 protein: ASSDPIGFSYEQY
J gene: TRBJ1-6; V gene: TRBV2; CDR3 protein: ATSRVRGNSPLH
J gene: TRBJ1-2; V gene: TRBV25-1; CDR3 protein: ASSDLQGYGYT
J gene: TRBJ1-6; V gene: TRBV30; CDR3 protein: AWSRTANSPLH
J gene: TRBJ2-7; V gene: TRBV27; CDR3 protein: ASKGLGRYEQY
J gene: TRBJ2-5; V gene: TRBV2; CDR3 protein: ASSASTGGLETQY
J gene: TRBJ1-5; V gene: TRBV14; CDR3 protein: ASSHHLHQPQH
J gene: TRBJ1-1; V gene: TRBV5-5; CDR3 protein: ASSSVPSGQYTEAF
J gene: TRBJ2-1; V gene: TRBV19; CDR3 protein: ASSMGLAGVSEQF
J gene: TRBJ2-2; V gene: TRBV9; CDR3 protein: ASSIQGAKGTGELF
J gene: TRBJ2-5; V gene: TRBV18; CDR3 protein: ASSTSGGETQY
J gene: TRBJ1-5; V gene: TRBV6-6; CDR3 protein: ASRRQPGHQPQH
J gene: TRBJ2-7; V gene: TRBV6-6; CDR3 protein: ASSFNSEPYSWEQY
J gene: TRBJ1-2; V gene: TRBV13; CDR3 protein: AGSDRKYGYT
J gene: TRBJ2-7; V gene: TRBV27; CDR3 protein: ATRLGGRGSYEQY
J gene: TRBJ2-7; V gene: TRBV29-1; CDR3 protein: SVGQGTRSYEQY
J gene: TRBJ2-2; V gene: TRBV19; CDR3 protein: ASSAQPPDRNTGELF
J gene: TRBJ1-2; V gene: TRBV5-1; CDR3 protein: ASSLEGTGIYGYT
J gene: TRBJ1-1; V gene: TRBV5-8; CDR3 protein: ASSFGRGGTEAF
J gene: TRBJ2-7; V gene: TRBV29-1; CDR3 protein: SVRTGGFDEQY
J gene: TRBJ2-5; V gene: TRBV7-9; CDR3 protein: ASSLAQTSLQETQY
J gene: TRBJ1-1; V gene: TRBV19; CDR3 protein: ASSRGGYTEAF
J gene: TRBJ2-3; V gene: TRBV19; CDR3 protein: AVQGRSGFPDTQY
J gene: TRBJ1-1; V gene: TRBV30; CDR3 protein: AWTGGGWTEAF
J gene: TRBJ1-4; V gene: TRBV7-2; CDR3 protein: ASSSSGRVNEKLF
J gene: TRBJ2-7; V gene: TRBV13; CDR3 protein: ASRRTGVTGYEQY